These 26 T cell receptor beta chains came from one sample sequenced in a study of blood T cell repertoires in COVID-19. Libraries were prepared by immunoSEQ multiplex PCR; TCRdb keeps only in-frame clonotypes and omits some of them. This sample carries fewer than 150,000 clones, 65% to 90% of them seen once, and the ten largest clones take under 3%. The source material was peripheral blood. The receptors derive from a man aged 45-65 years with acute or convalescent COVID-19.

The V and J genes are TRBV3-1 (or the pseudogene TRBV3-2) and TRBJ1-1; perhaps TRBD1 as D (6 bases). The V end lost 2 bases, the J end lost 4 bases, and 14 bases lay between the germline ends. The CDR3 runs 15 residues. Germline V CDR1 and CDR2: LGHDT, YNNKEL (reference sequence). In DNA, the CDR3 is TGTGCCAGCAGCCAATCTCCCAGGGGCGGCACTGAAGCTTTCTTT. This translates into CASSQSPRGGTEAFF.

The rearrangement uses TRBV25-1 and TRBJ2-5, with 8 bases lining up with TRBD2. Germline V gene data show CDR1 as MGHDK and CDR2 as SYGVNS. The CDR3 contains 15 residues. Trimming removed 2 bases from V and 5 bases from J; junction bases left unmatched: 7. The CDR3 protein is CASSEQGAGVETQYF. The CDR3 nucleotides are TGTGCCAGCAGTGAACAGGGAGCGGGAGTGGAGACCCAGTACTTC.

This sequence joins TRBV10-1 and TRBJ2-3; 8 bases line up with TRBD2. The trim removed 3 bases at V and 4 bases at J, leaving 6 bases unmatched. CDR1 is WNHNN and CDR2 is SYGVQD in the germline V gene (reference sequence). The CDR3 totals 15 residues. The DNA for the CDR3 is TGCGCCAGCAGTGATAACGGGAGGGTTTCAGATACGCAGTATTTT. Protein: CASSDNGRVSDTQYF.

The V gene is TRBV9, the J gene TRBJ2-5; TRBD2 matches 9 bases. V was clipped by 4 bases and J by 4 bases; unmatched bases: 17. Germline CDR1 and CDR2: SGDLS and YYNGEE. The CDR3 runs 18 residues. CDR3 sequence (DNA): TGTGCCAGCAGCTCCCGCGTAGCGGGGGTGTACGGCCCAGAGACCCAGTACTTC. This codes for CASSSRVAGVYGPETQYF.

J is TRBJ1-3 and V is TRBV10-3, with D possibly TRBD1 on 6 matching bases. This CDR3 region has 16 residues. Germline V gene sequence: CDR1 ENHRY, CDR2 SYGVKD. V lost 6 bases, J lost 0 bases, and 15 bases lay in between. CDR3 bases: TGTGCCATCAGCAAGATACAGGGAGCCTCTGGAAACACCATATATTTT. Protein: CAISKIQGASGNTIYF.

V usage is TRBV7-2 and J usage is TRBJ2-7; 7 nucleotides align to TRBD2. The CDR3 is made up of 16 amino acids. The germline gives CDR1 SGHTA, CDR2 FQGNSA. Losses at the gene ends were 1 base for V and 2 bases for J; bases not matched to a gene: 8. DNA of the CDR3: TGTGCCAGCAGCTTAGAAGGGGCTAGCGGAACCTACGAGCAGTACTTC. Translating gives CASSLEGASGTYEQYF.

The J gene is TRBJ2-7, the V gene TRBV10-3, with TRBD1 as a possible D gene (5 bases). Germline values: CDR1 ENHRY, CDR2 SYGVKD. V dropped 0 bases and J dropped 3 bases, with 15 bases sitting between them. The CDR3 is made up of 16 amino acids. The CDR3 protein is CAISESGRAFDYEQYF. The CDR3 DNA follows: TGTGCCATCAGTGAGTCCGGCAGGGCGTTTGACTACGAGCAGTACTTC.

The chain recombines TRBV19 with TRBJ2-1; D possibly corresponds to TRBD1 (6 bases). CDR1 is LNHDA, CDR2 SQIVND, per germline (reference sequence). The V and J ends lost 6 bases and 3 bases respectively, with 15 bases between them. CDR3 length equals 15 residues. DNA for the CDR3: TGTGCCAGTAGACTCCAGGACAGCCTCTACAATGAGCAGTTCTTC. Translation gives CASRLQDSLYNEQFF.

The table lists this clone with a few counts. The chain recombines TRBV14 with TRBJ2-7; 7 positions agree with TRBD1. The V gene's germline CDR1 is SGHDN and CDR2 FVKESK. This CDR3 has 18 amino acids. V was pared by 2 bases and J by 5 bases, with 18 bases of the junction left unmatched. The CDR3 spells CASSQSPRWTGFLDEQYF. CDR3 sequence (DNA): TGTGCCAGCAGCCAAAGCCCCCGGTGGACAGGTTTCCTAGACGAGCAGTACTTC.

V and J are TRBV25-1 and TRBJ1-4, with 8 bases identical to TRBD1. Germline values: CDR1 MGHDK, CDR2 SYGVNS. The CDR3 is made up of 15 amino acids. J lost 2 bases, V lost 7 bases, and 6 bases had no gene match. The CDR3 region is CASIRTGGTNEKLFF. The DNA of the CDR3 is TGTGCCAGCATTCGTACAGGGGGGACTAATGAAAAACTGTTTTTT.

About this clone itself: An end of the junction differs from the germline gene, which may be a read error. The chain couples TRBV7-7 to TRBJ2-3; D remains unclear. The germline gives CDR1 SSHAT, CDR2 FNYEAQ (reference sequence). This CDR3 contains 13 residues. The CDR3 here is CASSPLPPDTQYF. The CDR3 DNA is TGTGCTAGCAGCCCTCTTCCCCCAGATACGCAGTATTTT.

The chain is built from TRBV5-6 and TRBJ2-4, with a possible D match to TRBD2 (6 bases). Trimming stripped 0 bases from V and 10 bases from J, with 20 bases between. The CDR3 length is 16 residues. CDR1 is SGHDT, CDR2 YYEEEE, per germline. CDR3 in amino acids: CASSLGRDAGIRIQYF. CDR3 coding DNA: TGTGCCAGCAGCTTGGGGCGGGACGCTGGAATTAGGATTCAGTACTTC.

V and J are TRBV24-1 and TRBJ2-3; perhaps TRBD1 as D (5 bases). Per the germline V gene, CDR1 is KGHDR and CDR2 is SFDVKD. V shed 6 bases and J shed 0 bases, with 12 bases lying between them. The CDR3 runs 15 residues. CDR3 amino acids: CATSKGRTSTDTQYF. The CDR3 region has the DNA TGTGCCACCAGTAAGGGGCGAACTAGCACAGATACGCAGTATTTT.

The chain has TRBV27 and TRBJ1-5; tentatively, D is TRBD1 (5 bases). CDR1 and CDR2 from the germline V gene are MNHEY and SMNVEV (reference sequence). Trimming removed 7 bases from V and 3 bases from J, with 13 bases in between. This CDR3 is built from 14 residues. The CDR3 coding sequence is TGTGCCAGCAATGCGGAGGGGTCCAATCAGCCCCAGCATTTT. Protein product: CASNAEGSNQPQHF.

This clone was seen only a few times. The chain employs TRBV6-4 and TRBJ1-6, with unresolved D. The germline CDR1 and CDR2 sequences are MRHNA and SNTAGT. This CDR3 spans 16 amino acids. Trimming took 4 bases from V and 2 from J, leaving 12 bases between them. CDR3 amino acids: CASSVEGGPYNSPLHF. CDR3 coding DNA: TGTGCCAGCAGTGTGGAGGGCGGCCCCTATAATTCACCCCTCCACTTT.

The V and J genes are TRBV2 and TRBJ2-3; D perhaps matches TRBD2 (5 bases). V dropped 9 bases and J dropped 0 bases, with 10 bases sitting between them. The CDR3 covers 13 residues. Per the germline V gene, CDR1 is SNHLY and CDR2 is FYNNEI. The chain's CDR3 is CARRGPSTDTQYF. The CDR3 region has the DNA TGTGCCAGACGCGGGCCTAGCACAGATACGCAGTATTTT.

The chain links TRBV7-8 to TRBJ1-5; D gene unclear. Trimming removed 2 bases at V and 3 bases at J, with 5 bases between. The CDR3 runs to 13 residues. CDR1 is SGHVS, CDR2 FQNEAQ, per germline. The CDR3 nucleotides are TGTGCCAGCAGCTTACTGTACAATCAGCCCCAGCATTTT. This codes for CASSLLYNQPQHF.

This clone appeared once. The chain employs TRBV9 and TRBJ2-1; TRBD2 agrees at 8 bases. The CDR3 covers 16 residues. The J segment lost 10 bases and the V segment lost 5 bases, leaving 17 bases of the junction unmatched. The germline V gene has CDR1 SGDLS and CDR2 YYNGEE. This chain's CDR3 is CASRPSRAGLGEEQFF. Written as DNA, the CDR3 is TGTGCCAGCAGGCCCTCCAGGGCGGGACTAGGGGAGGAGCAGTTCTTC.

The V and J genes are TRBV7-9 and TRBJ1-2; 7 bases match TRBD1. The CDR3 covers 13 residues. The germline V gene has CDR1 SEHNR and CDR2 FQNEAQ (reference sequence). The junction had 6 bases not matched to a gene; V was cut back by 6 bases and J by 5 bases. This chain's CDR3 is CASRTGSDYGYTF. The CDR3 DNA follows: TGTGCCAGCAGGACAGGGTCAGATTATGGCTACACCTTC.

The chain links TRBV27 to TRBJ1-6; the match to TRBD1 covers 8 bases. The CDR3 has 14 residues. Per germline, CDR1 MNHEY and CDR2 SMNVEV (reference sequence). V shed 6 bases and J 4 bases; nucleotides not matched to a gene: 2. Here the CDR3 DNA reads TGTGCCAGCAGACGGGACAGGTATAATTCACCCCTCCACTTT. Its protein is CASRRDRYNSPLHF.

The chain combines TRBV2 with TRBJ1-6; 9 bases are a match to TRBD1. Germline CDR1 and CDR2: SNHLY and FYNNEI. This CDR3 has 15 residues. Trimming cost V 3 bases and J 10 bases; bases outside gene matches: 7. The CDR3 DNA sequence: TGTGCCAGCAGTGAGGGACAGGGACTATCCTCACCCCTCCACTTT. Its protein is CASSEGQGLSSPLHF.

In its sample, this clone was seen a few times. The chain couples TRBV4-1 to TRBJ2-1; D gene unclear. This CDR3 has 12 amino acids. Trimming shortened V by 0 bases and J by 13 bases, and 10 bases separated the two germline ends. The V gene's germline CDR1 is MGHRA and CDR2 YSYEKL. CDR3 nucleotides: TGCGCCAGCAGCCAAGACGAGTATCCCCAGTTCTTC. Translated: CASSQDEYPQFF.

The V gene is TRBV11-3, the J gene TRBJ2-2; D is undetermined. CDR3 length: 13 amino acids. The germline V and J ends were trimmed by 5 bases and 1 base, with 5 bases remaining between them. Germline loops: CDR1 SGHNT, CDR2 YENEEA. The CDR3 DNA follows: TGTGCCAGCAGCGTACAGAACACCGGGGAGCTGTTTTTT. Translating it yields CASSVQNTGELFF.

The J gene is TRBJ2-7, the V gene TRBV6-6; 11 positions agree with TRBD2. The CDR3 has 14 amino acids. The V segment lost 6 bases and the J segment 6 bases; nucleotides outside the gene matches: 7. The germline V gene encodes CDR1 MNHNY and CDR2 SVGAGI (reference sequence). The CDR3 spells CASRMTSGTSEQYF. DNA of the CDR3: TGTGCCAGCAGGATGACTAGCGGGACTAGCGAGCAGTACTTC.

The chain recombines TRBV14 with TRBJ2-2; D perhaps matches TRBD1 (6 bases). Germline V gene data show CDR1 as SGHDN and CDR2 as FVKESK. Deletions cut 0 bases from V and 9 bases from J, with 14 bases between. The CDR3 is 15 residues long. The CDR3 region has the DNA TGTGCCAGCAGCCAAGACAGGGGTTTACGCAGGGAGCTGTTTTTT. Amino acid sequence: CASSQDRGLRRELFF.

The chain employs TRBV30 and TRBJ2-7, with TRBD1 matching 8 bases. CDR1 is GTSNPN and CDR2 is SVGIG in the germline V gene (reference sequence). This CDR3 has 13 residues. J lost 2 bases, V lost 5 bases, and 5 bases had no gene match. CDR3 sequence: CAWQDRGTYEQYF. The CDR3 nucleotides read TGTGCCTGGCAAGACAGGGGAACCTACGAGCAGTACTTC. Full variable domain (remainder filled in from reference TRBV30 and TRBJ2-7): SQTIHQWPATLVQPVGSPLSLECTVEGTSNPNLYWYRQAAGRGLQLLFYSVGIGQISSEVPQNLSASRPQDRQFILSSKKLLLSDSGFYLCAWQDRGTYEQYFGPGTRLTVT.